The present TCR beta chain was sequenced within a study of CD8+ T cells in alopecia areata. In regard to this clone: Its matching antigen is unknown.

Germline loops: CDR1 MNHNS, CDR2 SASEGT. Germline trimming cut 7 bases from V and 7 bases from J; bases unmatched to any gene: 12. There are 15 residues in the CDR3. Whole-study results and caveats: Patients shared TCRs less clearly than mice did, possibly for HLA-related reasons.

RNA was extracted and reverse transcribed into cDNA as the sequencing template. Data came from immunoSEQ multiplex PCR; TCRdb stores just in-frame clones and leaves some out. This sample carries 150,000 to 200,000 clones, around 55% of them seen once, and the ten largest clones take under 5.5%. The V call is TRBV6-1, the J call TRBJ1-1, with TRBD1 matching 10 bases. This sequence originates from a human donor in good health. Sequences were obtained from CD4+ T cells sorted from blood. In DNA, the CDR3 is TGTGCCAGCACTAAATACGACAGGGGGCAAGATGAAGCTTTCTTT. Its translation: CASTKYDRGQDEAFF.